Below, one T cell receptor (beta chain) is given with its context. The assay was immunoSEQ multiplex PCR, and TCRdb's table has in-frame clones only and misses some. The table includes about 33,000 clones, 70% to 90% detected once. This entry comes from a study of blood T cell repertoires in COVID-19. This clonotype was obtained from a man in his sixties with active COVID-19. The sample taken for sequencing was peripheral blood.

In DNA form, the CDR3 reads TGCAGTGCTAGTTCCCTAGCTCCGCAGACCCAGTACTTC. It codes for CSASSLAPQTQYF. The genes are TRBV20-1 and TRBJ2-5, with D possibly TRBD2 on 5 matching bases. The CDR3 loop spans 13 amino acids. With 3 bases removed from V and 6 bases from J, the gap between germline ends came to 14 bases. The germline gives CDR1 DFQATT, CDR2 SNEGSKA (reference sequence).